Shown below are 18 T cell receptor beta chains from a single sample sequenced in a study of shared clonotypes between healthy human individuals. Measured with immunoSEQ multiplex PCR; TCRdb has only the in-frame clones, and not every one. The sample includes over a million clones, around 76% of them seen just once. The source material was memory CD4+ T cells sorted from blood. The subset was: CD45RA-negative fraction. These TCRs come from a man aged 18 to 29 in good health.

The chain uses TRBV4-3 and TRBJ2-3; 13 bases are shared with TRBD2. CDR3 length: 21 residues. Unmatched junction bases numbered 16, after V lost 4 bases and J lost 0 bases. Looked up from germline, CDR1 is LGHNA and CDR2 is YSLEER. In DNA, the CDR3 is TGCGCCAGCAGCCTCTTTTTGACGACTAGCGGGAGGTATACTAGCACAGATACGCAGTATTTT. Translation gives CASSLFLTTSGRYTSTDTQYF.

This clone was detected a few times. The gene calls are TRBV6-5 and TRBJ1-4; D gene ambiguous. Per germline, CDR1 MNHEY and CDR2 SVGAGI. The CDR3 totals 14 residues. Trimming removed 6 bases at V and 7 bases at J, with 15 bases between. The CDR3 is CASRPGGSGEKLFF. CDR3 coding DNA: TGTGCCAGCAGGCCGGGAGGAAGCGGTGAAAAACTGTTTTTT.

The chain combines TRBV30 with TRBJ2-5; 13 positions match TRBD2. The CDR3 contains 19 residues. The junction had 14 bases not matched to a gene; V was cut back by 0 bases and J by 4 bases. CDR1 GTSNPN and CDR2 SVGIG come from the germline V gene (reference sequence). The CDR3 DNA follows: TGTGCCTGGAGTGTAACGCTTTCGACTAGCGGGAGGCACCCAGAGACCCAGTACTTC. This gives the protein CAWSVTLSTSGRHPETQYF.

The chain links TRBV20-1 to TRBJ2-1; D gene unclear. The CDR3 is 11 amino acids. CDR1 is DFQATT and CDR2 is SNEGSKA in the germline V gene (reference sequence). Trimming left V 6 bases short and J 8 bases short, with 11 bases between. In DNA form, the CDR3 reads TGCAGTGCGCCTCTTTCTCATGAGCAGTTCTTC. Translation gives CSAPLSHEQFF.

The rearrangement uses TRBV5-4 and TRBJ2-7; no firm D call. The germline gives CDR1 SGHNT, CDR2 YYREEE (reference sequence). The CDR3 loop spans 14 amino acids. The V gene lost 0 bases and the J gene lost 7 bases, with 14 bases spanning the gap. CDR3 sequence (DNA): TGTGCCAGCAGCTTGGACCGGTCCCGGGTAGAGCAGTACTTC. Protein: CASSLDRSRVEQYF.

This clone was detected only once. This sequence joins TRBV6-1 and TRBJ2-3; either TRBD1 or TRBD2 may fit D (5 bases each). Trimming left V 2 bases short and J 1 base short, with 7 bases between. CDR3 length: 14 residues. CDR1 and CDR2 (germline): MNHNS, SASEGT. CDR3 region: CASSERDRTDTQYF. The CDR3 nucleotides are TGTGCCAGCAGTGAAAGGGACCGCACAGATACGCAGTATTTT.

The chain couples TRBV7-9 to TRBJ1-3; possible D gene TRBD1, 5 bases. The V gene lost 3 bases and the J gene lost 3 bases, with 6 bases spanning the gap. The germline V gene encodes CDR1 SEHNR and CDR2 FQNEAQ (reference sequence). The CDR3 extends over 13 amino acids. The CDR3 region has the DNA TGTGCCAGCAGCTTCAGGGTTGGAAACACCATATATTTT. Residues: CASSFRVGNTIYF.

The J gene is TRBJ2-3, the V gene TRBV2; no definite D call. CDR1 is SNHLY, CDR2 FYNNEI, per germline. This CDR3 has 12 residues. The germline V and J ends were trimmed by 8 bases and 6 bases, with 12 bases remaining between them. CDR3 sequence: CASSRMLDTQYF. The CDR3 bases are TGTGCCAGCTCCCGGATGCTGGATACGCAGTATTTT.

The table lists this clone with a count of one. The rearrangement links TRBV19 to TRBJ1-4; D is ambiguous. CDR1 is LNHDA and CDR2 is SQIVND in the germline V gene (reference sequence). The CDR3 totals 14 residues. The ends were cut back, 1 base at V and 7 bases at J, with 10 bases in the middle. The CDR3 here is CASSIGGTAEKLFF. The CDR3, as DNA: TGTGCCAGTAGTATAGGAGGCACGGCTGAAAAACTGTTTTTT. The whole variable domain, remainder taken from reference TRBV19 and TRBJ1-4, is DGGITQSPKYLFRKEGQNVTLSCEQNLNHDAMYWYRQDPGQGLRLIYYSQIVNDFQKGDIAEGYSVSREKKESFPLTVTSAQKNPTAFYLCASSIGGTAEKLFFGSGTQLSVL.

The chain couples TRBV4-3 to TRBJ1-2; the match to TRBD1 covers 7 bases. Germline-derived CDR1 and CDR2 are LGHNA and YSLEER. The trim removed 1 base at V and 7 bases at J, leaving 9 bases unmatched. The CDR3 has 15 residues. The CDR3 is CASSQGQGVPGGYTF. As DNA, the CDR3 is TGCGCCAGCAGCCAAGGGCAGGGGGTGCCTGGTGGCTACACCTTC.

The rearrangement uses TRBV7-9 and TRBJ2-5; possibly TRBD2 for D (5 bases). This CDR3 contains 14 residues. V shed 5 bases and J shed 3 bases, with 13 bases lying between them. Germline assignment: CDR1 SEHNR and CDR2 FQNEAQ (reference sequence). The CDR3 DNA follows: TGTGCCAGCAGCCAGACGCGGGCTGAAGAGACCCAGTACTTC. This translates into CASSQTRAEETQYF.

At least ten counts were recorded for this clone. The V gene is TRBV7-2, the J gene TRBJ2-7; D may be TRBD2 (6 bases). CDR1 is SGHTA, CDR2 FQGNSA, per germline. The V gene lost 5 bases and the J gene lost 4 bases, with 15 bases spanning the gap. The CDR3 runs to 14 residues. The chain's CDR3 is CASSPGGMVYEQYF. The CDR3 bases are TGTGCCAGCAGCCCTGGGGGGATGGTGTACGAGCAGTACTTC.

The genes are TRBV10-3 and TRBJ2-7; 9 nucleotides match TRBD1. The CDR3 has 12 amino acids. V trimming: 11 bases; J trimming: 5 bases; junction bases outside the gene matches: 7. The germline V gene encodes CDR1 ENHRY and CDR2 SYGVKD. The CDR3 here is CAQSGTGNEQYF. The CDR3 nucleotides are TGTGCCCAATCCGGGACAGGGAACGAGCAGTACTTC.

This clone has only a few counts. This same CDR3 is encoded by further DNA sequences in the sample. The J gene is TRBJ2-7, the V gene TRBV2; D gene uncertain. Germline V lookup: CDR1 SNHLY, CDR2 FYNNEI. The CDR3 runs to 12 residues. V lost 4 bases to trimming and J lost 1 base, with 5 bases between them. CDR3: CASSGQSYEQYF. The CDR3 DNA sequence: TGTGCCAGCAGTGGGCAGTCCTACGAGCAGTACTTC.

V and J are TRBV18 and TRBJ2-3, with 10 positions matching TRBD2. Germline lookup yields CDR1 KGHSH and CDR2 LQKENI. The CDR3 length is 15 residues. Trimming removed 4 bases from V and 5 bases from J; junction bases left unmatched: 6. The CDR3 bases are TGTGCCAGCTCACTCCAGCGGGAGGGCCAAGATACGCAGTATTTT. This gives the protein CASSLQREGQDTQYF. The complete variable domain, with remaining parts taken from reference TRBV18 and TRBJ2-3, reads NAGVMQNPRHLVRRRGQEARLRCSPMKGHSHVYWYRQLPEEGLKFMVYLQKENIIDESGMPKERFSAEFPKEGPSILRIQQVVRGDSAAYFCASSLQREGQDTQYFGPGTRLTVL.

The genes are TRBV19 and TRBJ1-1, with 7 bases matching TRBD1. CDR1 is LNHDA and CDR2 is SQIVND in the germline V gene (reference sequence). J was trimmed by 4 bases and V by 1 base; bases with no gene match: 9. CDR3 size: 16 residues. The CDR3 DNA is TGTGCCAGTAGTATAGGAAACAGGGGAATGGGCACTGAAGCTTTCTTT. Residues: CASSIGNRGMGTEAFF.

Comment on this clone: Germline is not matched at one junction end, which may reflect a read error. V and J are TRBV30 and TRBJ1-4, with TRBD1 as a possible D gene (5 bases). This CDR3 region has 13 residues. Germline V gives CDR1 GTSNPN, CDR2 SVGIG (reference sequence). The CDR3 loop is CAWSQDGDPALHF. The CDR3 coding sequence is TGTGCCTGGAGTCAGGACGGGGACCCAGCACTCCATTTT. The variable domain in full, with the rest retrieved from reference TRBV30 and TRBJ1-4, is SQTIHQWPATLVQPVGSPLSLECTVEGTSNPNLYWYRQAAGRGLQLLFYSVGIGQISSEVPQNLSASRPQDRQFILSSKKLLLSDSGFYLCAWSQDGDPALHFGSGTQLSVL.

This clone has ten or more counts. The CDR3, as DNA: TGTGCCAGCAGTTTAGAGTGGGGCGAGCAGTACTTC. Translation gives CASSLEWGEQYF. The chain recombines TRBV28 with TRBJ2-7, with D hard to call. The V gene lost 2 bases and the J gene lost 6 bases, with 8 bases spanning the gap. This CDR3 is built from 12 residues. In germline, CDR1 is MDHEN, CDR2 SYDVKM.